The rows below give T cell receptor beta chains drawn from one sample of a study of cytomegalovirus exposure and HLA in healthy donors. Clones were read by immunoSEQ multiplex PCR, and TCRdb kept only the in-frame ones, dropping some. The repertoire includes roughly 250,000 clones, almost 90% of them detected once, and about 0.36% sits in the top ten. The sequencing input was PBMCs. The receptors were gathered from a young woman in good health and CMV-seronegative. Both conserved end residues are trimmed from each CDR3. The D gene is left open where the match is weak.

D,V,length,CDR3
TRBD1,TRBV4-1,12,ASHRTGGFNEQY
TRBD1,TRBV14,12,ASSPRVGQHGYT
TRBD1,TRBV5-1,13,ASSSGQGGNTEAF
TRBD1,TRBV9,13,ASSETGSNNEKLF
-,TRBV19,13,ASSIRGQGNEKLF
-,TRBV7-2,12,ASSLDKNTGELF
-,TRBV6-6,13,ASSYSRQYNSPLH
TRBD1,TRBV18,18,ASSPMSIGTADSGANVLT
-,TRBV28,12,ASSLGQHNYGYT
-,TRBV5-1,9,ASSFFDEQF
-,TRBV13,11,ASSPTGSFREF
-,TRBV19,11,ASSNAITDTQY
-,TRBV30,13,AWSGGDAAGTEAF
TRBD2,TRBV4-1,15,ASSNPGYGGGTGELF
TRBD2,TRBV27,13,ASSLVAGGYNEQF
TRBD1,TRBV27,12,ASSLGTGGYEQF
-,TRBV5-6,15,ASSSYYRVSYSYEQY
-,TRBV10-3,11,AISDAGGYGYT
TRBD1,TRBV19,13,ASSFTTGGGYGYT
TRBD1,TRBV5-1,12,ASSRDSSSYEQF
TRBD1,TRBV7-9,13,ASSLGQGRTDTQY
TRBD2,TRBV5-6,15,ASSSVERGGWTGELF
-,TRBV6-1,14,ASSENSEINTGELF